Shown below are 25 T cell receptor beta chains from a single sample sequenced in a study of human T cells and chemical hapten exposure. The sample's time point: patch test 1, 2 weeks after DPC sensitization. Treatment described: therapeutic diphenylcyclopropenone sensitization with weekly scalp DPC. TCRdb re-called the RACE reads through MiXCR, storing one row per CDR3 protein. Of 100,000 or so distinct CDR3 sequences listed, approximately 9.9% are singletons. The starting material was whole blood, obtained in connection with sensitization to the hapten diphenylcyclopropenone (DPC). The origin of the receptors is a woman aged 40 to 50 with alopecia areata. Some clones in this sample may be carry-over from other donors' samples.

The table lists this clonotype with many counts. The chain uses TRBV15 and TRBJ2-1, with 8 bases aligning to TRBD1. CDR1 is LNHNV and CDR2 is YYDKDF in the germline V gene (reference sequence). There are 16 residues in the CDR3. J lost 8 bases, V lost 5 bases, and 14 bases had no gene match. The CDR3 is CATSGRDRGIVDEQFF. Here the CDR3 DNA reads TGTGCCACCAGCGGGCGAGACAGGGGTATCGTAGATGAGCAGTTCTTC.

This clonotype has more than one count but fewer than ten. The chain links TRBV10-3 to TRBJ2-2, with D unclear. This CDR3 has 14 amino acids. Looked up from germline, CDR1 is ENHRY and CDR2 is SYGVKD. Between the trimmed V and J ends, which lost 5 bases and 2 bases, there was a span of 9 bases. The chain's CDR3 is CAISPVLNTGELFF. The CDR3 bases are TGTGCCATCAGTCCGGTACTCAACACCGGGGAGCTGTTTTTT.

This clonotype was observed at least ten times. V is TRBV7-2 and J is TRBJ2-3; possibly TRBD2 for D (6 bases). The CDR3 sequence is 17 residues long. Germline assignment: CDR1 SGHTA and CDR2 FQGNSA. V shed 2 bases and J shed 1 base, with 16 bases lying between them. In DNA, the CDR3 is TGTGCCAGCAGCTTAAGGCCCGCGGGACGTGGCACAGATACGCAGTATTTT. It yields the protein CASSLRPAGRGTDTQYF.

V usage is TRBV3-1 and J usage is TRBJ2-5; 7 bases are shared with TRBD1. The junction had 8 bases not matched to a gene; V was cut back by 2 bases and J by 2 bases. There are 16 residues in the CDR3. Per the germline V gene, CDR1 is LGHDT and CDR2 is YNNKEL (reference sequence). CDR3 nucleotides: TGTGCCAGCAGCCAACAGGGACAGAGCCGTCAAGAGACCCAGTACTTC. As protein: CASSQQGQSRQETQYF.

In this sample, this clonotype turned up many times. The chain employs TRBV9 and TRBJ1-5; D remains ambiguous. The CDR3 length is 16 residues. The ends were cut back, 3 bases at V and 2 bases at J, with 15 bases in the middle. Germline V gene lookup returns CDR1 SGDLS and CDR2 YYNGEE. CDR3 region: CASSAGFGHGNQPQHF. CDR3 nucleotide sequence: TGTGCCAGCAGCGCAGGCTTCGGGCATGGCAATCAGCCCCAGCATTTT.

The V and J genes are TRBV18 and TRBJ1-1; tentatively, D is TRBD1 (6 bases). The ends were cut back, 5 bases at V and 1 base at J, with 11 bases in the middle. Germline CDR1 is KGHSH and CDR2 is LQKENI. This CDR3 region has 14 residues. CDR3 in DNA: TGTGCCAGCTCAATAGGACAGAGGAACACTGAAGCTTTCTTT. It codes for CASSIGQRNTEAFF.

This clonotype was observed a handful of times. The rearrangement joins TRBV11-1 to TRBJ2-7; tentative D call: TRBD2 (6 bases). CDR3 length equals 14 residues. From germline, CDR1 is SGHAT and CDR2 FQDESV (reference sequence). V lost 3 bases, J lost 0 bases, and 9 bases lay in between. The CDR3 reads CASSFGTYSYEQYF. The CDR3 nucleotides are TGTGCCAGCAGCTTCGGGACTTACTCCTACGAGCAGTACTTC.

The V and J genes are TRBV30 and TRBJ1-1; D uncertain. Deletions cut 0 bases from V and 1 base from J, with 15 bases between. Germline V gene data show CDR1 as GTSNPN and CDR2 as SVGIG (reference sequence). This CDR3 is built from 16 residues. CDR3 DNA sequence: TGTGCCTGGAGTGTAAGTCGGGTAAGACCGAACACTGAAGCTTTCTTT. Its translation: CAWSVSRVRPNTEAFF.

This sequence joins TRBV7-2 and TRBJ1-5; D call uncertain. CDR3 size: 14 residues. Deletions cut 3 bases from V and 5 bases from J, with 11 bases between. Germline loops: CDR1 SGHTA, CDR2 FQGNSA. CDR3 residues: CASSLNYPDQPQHF. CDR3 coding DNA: TGTGCCAGCAGCTTGAACTATCCGGATCAGCCCCAGCATTTT.

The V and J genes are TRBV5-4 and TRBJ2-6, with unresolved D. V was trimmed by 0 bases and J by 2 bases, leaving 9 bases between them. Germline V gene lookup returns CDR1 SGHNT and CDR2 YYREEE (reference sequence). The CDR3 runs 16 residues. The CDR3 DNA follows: TGTGCCAGCAGCTTGGGGCCTACTCCTGGGGCCAACGTCCTGACTTTC. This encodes CASSLGPTPGANVLTF. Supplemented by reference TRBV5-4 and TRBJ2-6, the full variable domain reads ETGVTQSPTHLIKTRGQQVTLRCSSQSGHNTVSWYQQALGQGPQFIFQYYREEENGRGNFPPRFSGLQFPNYSSELNVNALELDDSALYLCASSLGPTPGANVLTFGAGSRLTVL.

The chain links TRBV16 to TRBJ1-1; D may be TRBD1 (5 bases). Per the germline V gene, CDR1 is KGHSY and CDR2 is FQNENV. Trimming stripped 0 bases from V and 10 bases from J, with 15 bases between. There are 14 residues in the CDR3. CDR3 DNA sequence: TGTGCCAGCAGCCAATCTGAGGCAGGGAGGGGAGCTTTCTTT. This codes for CASSQSEAGRGAFF.

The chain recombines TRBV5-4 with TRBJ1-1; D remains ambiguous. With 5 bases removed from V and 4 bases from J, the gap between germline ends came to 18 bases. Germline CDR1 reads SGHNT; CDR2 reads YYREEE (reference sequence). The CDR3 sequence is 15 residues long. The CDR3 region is CASRLLDGRSTEAFF. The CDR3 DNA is TGTGCCAGCAGACTGTTGGACGGGCGGTCCACTGAAGCTTTCTTT.

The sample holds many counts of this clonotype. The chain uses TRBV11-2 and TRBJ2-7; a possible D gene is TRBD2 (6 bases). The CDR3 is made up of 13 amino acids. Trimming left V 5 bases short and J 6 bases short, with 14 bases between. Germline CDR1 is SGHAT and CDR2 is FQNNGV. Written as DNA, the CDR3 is TGTGCCAGCAGCCCCCCGGACGGGGGCGAGCAGTACTTC. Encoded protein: CASSPPDGGEQYF.

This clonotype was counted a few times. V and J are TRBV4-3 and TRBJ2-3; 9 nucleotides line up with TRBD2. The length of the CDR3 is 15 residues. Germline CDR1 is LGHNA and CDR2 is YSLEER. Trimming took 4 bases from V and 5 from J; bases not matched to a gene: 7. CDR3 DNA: TGCGCCAGCAGCCCCTCTAGCGGGACTAGAGATACGCAGTATTTT. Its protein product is CASSPSSGTRDTQYF.

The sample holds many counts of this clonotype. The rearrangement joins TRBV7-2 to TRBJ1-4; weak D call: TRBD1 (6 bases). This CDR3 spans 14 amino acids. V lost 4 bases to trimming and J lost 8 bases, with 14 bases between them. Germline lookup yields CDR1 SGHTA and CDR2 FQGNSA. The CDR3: CASSSDSGGEKLFF. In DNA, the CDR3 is TGTGCCAGCAGCTCGGACAGTGGTGGGGAAAAACTGTTTTTT. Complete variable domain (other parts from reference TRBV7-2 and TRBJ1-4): GAGVSQSPSNKVTEKGKDVELRCDPISGHTALYWYRQSLGQGLEFLIYFQGNSAPDKSGLPSDRFSAERTGGSVSTLTIQRTQQEDSAVYLCASSSDSGGEKLFFGSGTQLSVL.

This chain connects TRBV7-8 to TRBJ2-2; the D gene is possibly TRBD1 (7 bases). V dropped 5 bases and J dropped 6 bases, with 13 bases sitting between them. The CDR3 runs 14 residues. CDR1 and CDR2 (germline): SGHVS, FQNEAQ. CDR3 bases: TGTGCCAGCAGCCTCACCAGGGGGGCCGGGGAGCTGTTTTTT. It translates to CASSLTRGAGELFF.

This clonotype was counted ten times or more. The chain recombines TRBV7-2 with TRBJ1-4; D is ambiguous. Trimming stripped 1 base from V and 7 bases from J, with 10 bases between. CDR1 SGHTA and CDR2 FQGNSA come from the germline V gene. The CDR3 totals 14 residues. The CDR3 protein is CASSLVRPGEKLFF. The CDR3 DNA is TGTGCCAGCAGCTTAGTTCGACCCGGTGAAAAACTGTTTTTT. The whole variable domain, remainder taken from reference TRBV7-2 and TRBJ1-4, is GAGVSQSPSNKVTEKGKDVELRCDPISGHTALYWYRQSLGQGLEFLIYFQGNSAPDKSGLPSDRFSAERTGGSVSTLTIQRTQQEDSAVYLCASSLVRPGEKLFFGSGTQLSVL.

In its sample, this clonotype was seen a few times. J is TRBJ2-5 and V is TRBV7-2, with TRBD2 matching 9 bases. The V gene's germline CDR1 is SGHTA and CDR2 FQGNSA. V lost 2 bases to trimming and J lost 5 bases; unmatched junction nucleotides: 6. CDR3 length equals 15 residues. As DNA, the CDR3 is TGTGCCAGCAGCTTAATCAGCGGGGGGCGGGAGACCCAGTACTTC. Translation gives CASSLISGGRETQYF.

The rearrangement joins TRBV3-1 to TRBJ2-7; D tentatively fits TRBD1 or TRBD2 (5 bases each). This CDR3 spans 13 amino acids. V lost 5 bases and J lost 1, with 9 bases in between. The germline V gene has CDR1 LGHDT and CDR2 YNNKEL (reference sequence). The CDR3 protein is CASSEGWSYEQYF. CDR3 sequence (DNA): TGTGCCAGCAGCGAGGGGTGGTCCTACGAGCAGTACTTC.

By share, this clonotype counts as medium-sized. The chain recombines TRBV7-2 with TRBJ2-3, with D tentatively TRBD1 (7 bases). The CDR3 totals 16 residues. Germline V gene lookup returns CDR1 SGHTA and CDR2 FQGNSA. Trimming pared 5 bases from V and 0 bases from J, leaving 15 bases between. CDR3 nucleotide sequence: TGTGCCAGCAGCGCCCGACAGGGAGGTAGCACAGATACGCAGTATTTT. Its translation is CASSARQGGSTDTQYF. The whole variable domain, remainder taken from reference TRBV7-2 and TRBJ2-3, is GAGVSQSPSNKVTEKGKDVELRCDPISGHTALYWYRQSLGQGLEFLIYFQGNSAPDKSGLPSDRFSAERTGGSVSTLTIQRTQQEDSAVYLCASSARQGGSTDTQYFGPGTRLTVL.

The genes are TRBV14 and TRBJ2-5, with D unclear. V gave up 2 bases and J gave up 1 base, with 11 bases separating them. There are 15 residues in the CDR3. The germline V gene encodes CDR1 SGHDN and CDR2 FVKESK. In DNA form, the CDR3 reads TGTGCCAGCAGCCAATCCCGGCAGCCCCAAGAGACCCAGTACTTC. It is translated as CASSQSRQPQETQYF.

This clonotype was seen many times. The CDR3 DNA follows: TGCAGTGCTCGTAATCAGGGAAATACGCAGTATTTT. It codes for CSARNQGNTQYF. The rearrangement uses TRBV20-1 and TRBJ2-3, with D perhaps matching TRBD1 (5 bases). The V gene lost 5 bases and the J gene lost 7 bases, with 13 bases spanning the gap. This CDR3 has 12 amino acids. Germline values: CDR1 DFQATT, CDR2 SNEGSKA (reference sequence).

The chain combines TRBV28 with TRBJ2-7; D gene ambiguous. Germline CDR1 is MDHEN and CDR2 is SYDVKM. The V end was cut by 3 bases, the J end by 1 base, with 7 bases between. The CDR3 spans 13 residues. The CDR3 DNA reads TGTGCCAGCAGTTTCCCAGGATCCTACGAGCAGTACTTC. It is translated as CASSFPGSYEQYF.

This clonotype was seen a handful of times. As DNA, the CDR3 is TGTGCCAGCAGCTTAGTGGGCCGGCGCTACGAGCAGTACTTC. Amino acids: CASSLVGRRYEQYF. The J gene is TRBJ2-7, the V gene TRBV7-2; no firm D call. Trimming cost V 1 base and J 3 bases, with 10 bases left between them. The CDR3 consists of 14 residues. Looked up from germline, CDR1 is SGHTA and CDR2 is FQGNSA.

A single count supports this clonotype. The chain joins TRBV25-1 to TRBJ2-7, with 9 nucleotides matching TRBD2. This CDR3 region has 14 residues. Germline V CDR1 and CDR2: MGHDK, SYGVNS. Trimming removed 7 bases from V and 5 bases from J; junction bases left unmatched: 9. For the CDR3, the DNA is TGTGCCAGCACCTCAGCTGGGACTAGCCACGAGCAGTACTTC. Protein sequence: CASTSAGTSHEQYF.